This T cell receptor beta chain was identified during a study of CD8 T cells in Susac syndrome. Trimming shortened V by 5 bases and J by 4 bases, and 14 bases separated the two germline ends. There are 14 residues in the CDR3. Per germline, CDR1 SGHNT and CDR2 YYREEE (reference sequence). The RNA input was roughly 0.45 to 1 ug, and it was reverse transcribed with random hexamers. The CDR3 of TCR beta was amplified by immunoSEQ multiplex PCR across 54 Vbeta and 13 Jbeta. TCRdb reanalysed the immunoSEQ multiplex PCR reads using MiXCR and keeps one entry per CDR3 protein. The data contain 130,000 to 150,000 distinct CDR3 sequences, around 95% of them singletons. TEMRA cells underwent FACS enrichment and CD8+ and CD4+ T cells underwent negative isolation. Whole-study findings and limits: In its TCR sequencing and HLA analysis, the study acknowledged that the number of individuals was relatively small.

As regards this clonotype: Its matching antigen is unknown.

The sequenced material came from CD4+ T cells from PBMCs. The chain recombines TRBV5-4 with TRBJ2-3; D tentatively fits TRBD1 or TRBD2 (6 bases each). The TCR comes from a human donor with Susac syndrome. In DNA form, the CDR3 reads TGTGCCAGCAGGACCAGGGGAGGCCCAGATACGCAGTATTTT. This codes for CASRTRGGPDTQYF.